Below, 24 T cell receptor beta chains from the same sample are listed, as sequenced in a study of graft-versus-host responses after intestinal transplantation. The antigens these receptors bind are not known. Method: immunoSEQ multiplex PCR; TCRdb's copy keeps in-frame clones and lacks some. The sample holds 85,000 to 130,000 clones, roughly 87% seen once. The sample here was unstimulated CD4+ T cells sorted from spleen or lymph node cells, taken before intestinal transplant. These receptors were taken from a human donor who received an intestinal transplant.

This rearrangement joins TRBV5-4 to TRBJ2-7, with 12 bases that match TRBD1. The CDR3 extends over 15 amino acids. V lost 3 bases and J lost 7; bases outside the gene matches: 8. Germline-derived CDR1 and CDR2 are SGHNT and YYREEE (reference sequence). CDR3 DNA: TGTGCCAGCAGCTCGCCCCGGGACAGGGGGCGAGAGCAGTACTTC. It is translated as CASSSPRDRGREQYF. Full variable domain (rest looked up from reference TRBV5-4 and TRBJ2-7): ETGVTQSPTHLIKTRGQQVTLRCSSQSGHNTVSWYQQALGQGPQFIFQYYREEENGRGNFPPRFSGLQFPNYSSELNVNALELDDSALYLCASSSPRDRGREQYFGPGTRLTVT.

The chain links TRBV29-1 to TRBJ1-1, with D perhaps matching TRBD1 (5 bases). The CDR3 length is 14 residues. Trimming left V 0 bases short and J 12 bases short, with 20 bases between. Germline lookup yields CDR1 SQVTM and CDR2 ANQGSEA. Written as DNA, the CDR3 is TGCAGCGTTGAAGATAATACGAGGGGCGCCGGAACTTTCTTT. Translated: CSVEDNTRGAGTFF. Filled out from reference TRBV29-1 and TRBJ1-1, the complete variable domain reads SAVISQKPSRDICQRGTSLTIQCQVDSQVTMMFWYRQQPGQSLTLIATANQGSEATYESGFVIDKFPISRPNLTFSTLTVSNMSPEDSSIYLCSVEDNTRGAGTFFGQGTRLTVV.

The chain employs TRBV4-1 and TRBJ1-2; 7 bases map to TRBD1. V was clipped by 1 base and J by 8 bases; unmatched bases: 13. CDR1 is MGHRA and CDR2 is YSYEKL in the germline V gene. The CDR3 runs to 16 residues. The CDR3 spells CASSQGDRAARSGYTF. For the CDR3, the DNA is TGCGCCAGCAGCCAAGGAGACAGGGCCGCCCGGAGCGGCTACACCTTC.

As DNA, the CDR3 is TGTGCCAGCATGGAGGGCGAGTACCAAGAGACCCAGTACTTC. This translates into CASMEGEYQETQYF. The rearrangement joins TRBV2 to TRBJ2-5; D might be TRBD2 (6 bases). The germline gives CDR1 SNHLY, CDR2 FYNNEI. This CDR3 has 14 amino acids. V was clipped by 7 bases and J by 0 bases, with 12 bases between them.

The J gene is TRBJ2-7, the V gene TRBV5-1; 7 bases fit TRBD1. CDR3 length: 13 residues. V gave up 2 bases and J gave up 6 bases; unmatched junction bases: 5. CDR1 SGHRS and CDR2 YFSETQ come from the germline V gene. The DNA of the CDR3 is TGCGCCAGCAGCTTACTACAGGGGTCCGAGCAGTACTTC. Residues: CASSLLQGSEQYF.

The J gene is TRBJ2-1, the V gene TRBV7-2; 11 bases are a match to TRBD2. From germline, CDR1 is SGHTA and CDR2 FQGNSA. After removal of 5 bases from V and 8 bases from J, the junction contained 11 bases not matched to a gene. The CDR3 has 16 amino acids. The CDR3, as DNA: TGTGCCAGCAGCCCCGGCATGGTAGCGGGAGGGTATGAGCAGTTCTTC. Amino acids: CASSPGMVAGGYEQFF.

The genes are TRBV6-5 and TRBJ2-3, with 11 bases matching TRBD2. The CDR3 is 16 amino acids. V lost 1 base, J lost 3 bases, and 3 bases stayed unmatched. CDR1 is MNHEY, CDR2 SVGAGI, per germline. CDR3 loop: CASSYFSGGATDTQYF. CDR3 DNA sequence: TGTGCCAGCAGTTACTTTAGCGGGGGGGCAACAGATACGCAGTATTTT.

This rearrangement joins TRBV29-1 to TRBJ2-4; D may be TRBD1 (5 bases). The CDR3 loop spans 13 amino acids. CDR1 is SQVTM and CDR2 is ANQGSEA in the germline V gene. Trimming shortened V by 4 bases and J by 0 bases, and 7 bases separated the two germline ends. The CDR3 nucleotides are TGCAGCGTTGGAGACAGAGCCAAAAACATTCAGTACTTC. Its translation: CSVGDRAKNIQYF. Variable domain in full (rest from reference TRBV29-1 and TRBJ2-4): SAVISQKPSRDICQRGTSLTIQCQVDSQVTMMFWYRQQPGQSLTLIATANQGSEATYESGFVIDKFPISRPNLTFSTLTVSNMSPEDSSIYLCSVGDRAKNIQYFGAGTRLSVL.

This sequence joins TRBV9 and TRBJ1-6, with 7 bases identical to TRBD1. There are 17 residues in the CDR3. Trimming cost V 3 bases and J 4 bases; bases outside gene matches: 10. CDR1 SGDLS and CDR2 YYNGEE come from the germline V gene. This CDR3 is CASSAENRGNYNSPLHF. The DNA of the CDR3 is TGTGCCAGCAGCGCTGAGAACAGGGGAAATTATAATTCACCCCTCCACTTT. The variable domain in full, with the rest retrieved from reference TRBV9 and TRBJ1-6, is DSGVTQTPKHLITATGQRVTLRCSPRSGDLSVYWYQQSLDQGLQFLIQYYNGEERAKGNILERFSAQQFPDLHSELNLSSLELGDSALYFCASSAENRGNYNSPLHFGNGTRLTVT.

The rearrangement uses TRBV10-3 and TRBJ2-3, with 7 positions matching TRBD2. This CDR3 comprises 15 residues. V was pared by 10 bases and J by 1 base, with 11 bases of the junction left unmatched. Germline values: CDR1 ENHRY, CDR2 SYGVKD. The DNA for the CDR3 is TGTGCCACCCGGCGGCGGGAGTCGGGCACAGATACGCAGTATTTT. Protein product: CATRRRESGTDTQYF.

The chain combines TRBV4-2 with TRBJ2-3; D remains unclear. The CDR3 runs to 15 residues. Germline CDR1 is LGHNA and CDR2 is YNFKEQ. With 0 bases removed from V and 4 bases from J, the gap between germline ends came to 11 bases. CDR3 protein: CASSQDLVVADTQYF. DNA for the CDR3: TGTGCCAGCAGCCAAGATCTTGTAGTGGCAGATACGCAGTATTTT.

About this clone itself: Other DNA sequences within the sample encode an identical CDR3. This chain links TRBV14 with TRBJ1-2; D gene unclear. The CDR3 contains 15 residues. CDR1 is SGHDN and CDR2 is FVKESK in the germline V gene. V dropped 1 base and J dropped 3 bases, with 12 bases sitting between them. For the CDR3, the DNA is TGTGCCAGCAGCCAAGGTGTGGGAAGGGACTATGGCTACACCTTC. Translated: CASSQGVGRDYGYTF.

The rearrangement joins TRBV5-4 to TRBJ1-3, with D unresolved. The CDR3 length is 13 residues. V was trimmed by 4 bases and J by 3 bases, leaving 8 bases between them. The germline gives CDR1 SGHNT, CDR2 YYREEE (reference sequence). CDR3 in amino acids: CASSADYGNTIYF. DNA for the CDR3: TGTGCCAGCAGCGCAGATTATGGAAACACCATATATTTT. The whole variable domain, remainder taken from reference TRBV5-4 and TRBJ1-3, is ETGVTQSPTHLIKTRGQQVTLRCSSQSGHNTVSWYQQALGQGPQFIFQYYREEENGRGNFPPRFSGLQFPNYSSELNVNALELDDSALYLCASSADYGNTIYFGEGSWLTVV.

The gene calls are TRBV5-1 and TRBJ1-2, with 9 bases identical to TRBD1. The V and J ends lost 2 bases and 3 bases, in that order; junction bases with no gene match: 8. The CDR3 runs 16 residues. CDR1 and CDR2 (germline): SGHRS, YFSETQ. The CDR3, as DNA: TGCGCCAGCAGCTTTTCCGGGACAGGGTCATACTATGGCTACACCTTC. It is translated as CASSFSGTGSYYGYTF. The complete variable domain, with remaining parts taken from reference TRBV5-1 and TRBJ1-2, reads KAGVTQTPRYLIKTRGQQVTLSCSPISGHRSVSWYQQTPGQGLQFLFEYFSETQRNKGNFPGRFSGRQFSNSRSEMNVSTLELGDSALYLCASSFSGTGSYYGYTFGSGTRLTVV.

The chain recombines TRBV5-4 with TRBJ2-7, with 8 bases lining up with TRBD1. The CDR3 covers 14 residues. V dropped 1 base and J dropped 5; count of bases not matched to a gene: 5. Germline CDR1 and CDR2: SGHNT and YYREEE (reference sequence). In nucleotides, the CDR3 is TGTGCCAGCAGCTTGTTACAGGGGGGAAACGAGCAGTACTTC. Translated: CASSLLQGGNEQYF.

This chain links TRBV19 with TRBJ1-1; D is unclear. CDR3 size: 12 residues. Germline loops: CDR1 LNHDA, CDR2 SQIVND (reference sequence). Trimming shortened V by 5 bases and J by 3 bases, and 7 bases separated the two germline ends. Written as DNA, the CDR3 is TGTGCCAGTAGTGTGCGGGACACTGAAGCTTTCTTT. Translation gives CASSVRDTEAFF.

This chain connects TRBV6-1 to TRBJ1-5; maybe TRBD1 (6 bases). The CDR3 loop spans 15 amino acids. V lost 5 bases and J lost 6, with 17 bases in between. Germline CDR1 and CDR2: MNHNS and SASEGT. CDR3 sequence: CASSRESGVGQPQHF. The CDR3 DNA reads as TGTGCCAGCAGTAGGGAATCAGGGGTGGGTCAGCCCCAGCATTTT.

This chain's CDR3 is CSAGDSPQYF. The CDR3 nucleotides are TGCAGCGCTGGGGACAGCCCGCAGTACTTC. The genes are TRBV29-1 and TRBJ2-7; the match to TRBD1 covers 7 bases. Germline V gene lookup returns CDR1 SQVTM and CDR2 ANQGSEA. The junction had 6 bases not matched to a gene; V was cut back by 7 bases and J by 9 bases. The CDR3 spans 10 residues.

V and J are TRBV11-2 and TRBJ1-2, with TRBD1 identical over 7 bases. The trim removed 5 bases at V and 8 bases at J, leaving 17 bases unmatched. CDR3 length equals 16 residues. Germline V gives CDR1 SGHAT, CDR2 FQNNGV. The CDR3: CASSLEPRGLSEGYTF. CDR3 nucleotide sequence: TGTGCCAGCAGCCTTGAACCAAGGGGGCTCTCTGAAGGCTACACCTTC. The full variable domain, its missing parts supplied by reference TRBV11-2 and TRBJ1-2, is EAGVAQSPRYKIIEKRQSVAFWCNPISGHATLYWYQQILGQGPKLLIQFQNNGVVDDSQLPKDRFSAERLKGVDSTLKIQPAKLEDSAVYLCASSLEPRGLSEGYTFGSGTRLTVV.

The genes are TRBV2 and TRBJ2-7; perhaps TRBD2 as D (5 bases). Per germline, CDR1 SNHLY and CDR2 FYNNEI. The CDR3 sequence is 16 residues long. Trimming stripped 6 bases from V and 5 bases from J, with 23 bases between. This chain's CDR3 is CASRTPGSALLNEQYF. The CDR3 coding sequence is TGTGCCAGCAGGACACCGGGATCCGCACTCCTAAACGAGCAGTACTTC.

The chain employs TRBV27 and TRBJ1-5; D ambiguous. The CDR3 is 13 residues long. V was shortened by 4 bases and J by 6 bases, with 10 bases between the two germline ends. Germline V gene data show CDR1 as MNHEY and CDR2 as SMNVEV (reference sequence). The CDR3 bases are TGTGCCAGCAGTTACTCCTACAGTCAGCCCCAGCATTTT. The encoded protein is CASSYSYSQPQHF.

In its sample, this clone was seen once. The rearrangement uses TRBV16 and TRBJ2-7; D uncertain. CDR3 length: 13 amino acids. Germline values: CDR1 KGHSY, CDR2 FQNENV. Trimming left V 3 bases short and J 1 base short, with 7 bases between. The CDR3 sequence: CASSHRYSYEQYF. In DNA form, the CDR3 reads TGTGCCAGCAGCCACCGTTATTCCTACGAGCAGTACTTC. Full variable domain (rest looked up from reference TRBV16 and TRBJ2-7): GEEVAQTPKHLVRGEGQKAKLYCAPIKGHSYVFWYQQVLKNEFKFLISFQNENVFDETGMPKERFSAKCLPNSPCSLEIQATKLEDSAVYFCASSHRYSYEQYFGPGTRLTVT.

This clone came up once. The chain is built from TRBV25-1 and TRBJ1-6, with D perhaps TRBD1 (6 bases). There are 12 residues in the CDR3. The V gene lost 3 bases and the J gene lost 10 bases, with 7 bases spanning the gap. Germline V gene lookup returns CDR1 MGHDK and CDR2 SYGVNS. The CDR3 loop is CASSDRGSPLHF. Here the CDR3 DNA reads TGTGCCAGCAGTGACAGGGGATCACCCCTCCACTTT. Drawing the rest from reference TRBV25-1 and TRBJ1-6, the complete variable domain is EADIYQTPRYLVIGTGKKITLECSQTMGHDKMYWYQQDPGMELHLIHYSYGVNSTEKGDLSSESTVSRIRTEHFPLTLESARPSHTSQYLCASSDRGSPLHFGNGTRLTVT.

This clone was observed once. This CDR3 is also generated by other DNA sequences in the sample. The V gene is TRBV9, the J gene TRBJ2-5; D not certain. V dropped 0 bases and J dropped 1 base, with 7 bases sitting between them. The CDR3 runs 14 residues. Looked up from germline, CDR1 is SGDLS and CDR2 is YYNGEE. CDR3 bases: TGTGCCAGCAGCGTAGGTTTATCCCAAGAGACCCAGTACTTC. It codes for CASSVGLSQETQYF.